The clone carrying this TCR beta chain is a singleton in its sample. Its cognate antigen is unknown. With the ViraFEST assay, the study expanded antigen-specific CD4+ T cells using viral peptide pools, then sequenced them. Culturing for 10 to 11 days preceded CD4+ T cell isolation. Testing of the vaccine recipients showed negative nucleocapsid antibodies and no prior SARS-CoV-2 infection. Half the medium was replaced with IL-2 medium on days 3 and 7. Assay: immunoSEQ multiplex PCR; the TCRdb copy retains only in-frame clones and omits some. The table shows about 79,000 clones, with 60% to 80% occurring only once. This entry belongs to a study of vaccination effects on CD4 cells after COVID-19. General study findings and limits: Sampling in the study covered few convalescent patients and included no early post-infection timepoints. At late timepoints after vaccination, vaccine- and infection-induced clones shrank markedly.

The CDR3 has 14 amino acids. V dropped 0 bases and J dropped 5; count of bases not matched to a gene: 4. Germline lookup yields CDR1 SGHDT and CDR2 YYEEEE. The chain uses TRBV5-6 and TRBJ2-5; 7 nucleotides agree with TRBD1. The material sequenced was CD4+ T cells from PBMCs cultured with HCoV-229E spike peptides, taken before COVID-19 vaccination. The TCR originated in a human donor who received a COVID-19 vaccine. The CDR3 here is CASSLVGQRETQYF. The CDR3 DNA follows: TGTGCCAGCAGCTTGGTGGGACAGAGGGAGACCCAGTACTTC.